Described below is a single T cell receptor (beta chain) sequence and its context. As yet, its antigen is unknown. The record originates from a study of T cell responses to AZD1222 COVID-19 vaccine. On the study more broadly: Combined were second doses at about 4 or about 12 weeks.

The study's findings and limits: Receipt of two AZD1222 doses was followed by a rise in Spike-specific TCR breadth and depth. Nearly half of unique spike-specific TCRs reportedly avoided B.1.351 and B.1.1.7 mutated regions. There were mostly white British donors and more females than males, and clonal diversity was possibly underestimated.

This CDR3 has 14 residues. Trimming removed 4 bases at V and 5 bases at J, with 15 bases between. Germline loops: CDR1 SGHNT, CDR2 YYREEE (reference sequence). Assay: immunoSEQ multiplex PCR; the TCRdb copy retains only in-frame clones and omits some. This table holds about 120,000 clones, about nine tenths found once. This receptor was identified in an adult in good health. V and J are TRBV5-4 and TRBJ2-5, with D tentatively TRBD2 (6 bases). The specimen comprised peripheral blood, sampled on day 0 of AZD1222 vaccination. This CDR3 is CASSPTRSGETQYF. The CDR3 DNA reads as TGTGCCAGCAGCCCGACTAGATCCGGGGAGACCCAGTACTTC.